Here is one T cell receptor (beta chain) with its context. Its target is unknown. Approximately 9.4 milliliters was the volume of peripheral blood drawn from each donor. The total RNA that was extracted per sample amounted to at least 5 micrograms. These data come from a study of blood T cells in healthy people across ages. A second PCR of about 6 to 12 cycles used a sample-barcoded 5' primer and a J-beta primer mix. MiXCR was run by TCRdb on the 5' RACE reads, yielding one entry per CDR3 protein. The sample comprises 1.5 million to 2 million distinct CDR3 sequences, about 50% of which are singletons, and 2.1% rests with the top ten. Findings of the study overall: Naive T cell percentage showed a strong correlation with the diversity of TCR beta. No one knew whether donors had CMV, which possibly confounded expanded clonotype changes.

This TCR was recovered from a woman in her forties in good health. The sample was blood.

The CDR3 sequence: CSAPGGQSGEQYF. As DNA, the CDR3 is TGCAGTGCCCCGGGAGGTCAATCGGGCGAGCAGTACTTC. J is TRBJ2-4 and V is TRBV20-1; TRBD2 agrees at 7 bases. TRBJ2-7 explains the end of the DNA better; the J call may be wrong. Germline V gene sequence: CDR1 DFQATT, CDR2 SNEGSKA (reference sequence). This CDR3 spans 13 amino acids.